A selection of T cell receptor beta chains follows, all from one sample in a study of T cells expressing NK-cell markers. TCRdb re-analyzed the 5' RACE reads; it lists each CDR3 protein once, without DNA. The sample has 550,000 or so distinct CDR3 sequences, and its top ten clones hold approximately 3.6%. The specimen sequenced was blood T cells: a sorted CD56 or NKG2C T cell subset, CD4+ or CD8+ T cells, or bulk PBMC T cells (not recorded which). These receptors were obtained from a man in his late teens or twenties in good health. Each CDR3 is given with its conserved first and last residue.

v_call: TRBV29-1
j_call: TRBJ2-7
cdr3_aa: CSVEGRNGIYEQYF

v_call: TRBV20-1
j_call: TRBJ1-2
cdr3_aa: CSAYKGTGGGYTF

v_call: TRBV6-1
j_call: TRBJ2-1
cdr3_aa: CASSERLAGHNEQFF

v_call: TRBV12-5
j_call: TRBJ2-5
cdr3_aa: CASGYHSGADETQYF

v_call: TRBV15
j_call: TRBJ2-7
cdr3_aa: CATSRGRLTGYEQYF

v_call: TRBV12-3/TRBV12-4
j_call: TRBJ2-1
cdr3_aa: CASREKPGLAGNNEQFF

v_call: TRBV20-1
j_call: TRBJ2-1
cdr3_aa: CSARDSVAGESNEQFF

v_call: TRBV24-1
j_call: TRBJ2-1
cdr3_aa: CATSDLTSVSEQFF

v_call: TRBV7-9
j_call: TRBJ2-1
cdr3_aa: CASSSTSVAWNEQFF

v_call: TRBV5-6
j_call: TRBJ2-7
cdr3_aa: CASSPGQFTSYEQYF

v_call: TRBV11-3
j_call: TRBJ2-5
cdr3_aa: CASSLGSLRSQETQYF

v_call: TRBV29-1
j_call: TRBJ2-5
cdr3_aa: CSVAPGPLTQYF

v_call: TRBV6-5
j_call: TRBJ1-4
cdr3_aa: CASSSSGRGAEKLFF

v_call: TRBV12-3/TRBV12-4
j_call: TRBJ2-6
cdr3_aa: CASTSSSGANVLTF

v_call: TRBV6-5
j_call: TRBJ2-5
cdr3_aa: CASSYSFRETQYF

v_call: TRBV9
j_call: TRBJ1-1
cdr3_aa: CASSLATGDEAFF

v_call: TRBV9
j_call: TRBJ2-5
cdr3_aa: CASSATGVALETQYF

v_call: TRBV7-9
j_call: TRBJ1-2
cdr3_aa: CASRRGESNGYTF

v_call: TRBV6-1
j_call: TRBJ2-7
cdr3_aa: CASSGSGQPYEQYF

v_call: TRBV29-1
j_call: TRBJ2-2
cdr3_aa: CSVADLTQGRTGELFF

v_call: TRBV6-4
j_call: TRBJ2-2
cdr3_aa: CASSPRAGARGVNTGELFF

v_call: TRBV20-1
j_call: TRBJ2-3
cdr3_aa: CSARDRPHRGTDTQYF

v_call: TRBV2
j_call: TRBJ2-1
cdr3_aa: CASRETEGEQFF

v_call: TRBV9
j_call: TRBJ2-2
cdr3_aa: CASSVVPGQAGNTGELFF

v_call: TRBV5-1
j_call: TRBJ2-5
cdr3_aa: CASSWKGDQETQYF

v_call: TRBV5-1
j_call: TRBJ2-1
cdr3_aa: CASSFSAGLNSYNEQFF

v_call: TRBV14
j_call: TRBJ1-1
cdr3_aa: CASSQERGRLRFRAFF

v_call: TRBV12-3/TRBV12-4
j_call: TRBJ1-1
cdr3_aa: CASSGRRNTEAFF

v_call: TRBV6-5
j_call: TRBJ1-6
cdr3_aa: CATRDVDNSPLHF

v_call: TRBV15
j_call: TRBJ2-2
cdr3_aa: CATSRDQASGMSGELFF

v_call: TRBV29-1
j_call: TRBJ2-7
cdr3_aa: CSFGTGYEQYF

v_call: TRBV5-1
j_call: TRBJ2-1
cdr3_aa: CASSLAPGNNEQFF

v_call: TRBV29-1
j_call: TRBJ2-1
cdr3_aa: CSVGATGSSYNEQFF

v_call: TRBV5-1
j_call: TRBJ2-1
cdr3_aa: CASSTGLAGDGGNEQFF

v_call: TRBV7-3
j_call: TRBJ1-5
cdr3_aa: CASSLRYRGNSNQPQHF

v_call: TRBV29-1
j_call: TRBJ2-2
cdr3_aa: CSVEVLAVAGELFF

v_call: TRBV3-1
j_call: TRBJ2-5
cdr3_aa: CASSPPEAGAQYF

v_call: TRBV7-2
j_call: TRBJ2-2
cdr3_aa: CASSFRLADTGELFF

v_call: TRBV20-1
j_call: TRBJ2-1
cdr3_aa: CSARLLRDSIFGQFF

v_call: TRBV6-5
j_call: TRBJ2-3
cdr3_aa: CASSYPAGLDTQYF

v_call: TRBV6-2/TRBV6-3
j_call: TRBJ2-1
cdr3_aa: CASSYAGTSGSLPSSYNEQFF

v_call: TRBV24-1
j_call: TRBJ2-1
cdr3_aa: CATSDRGWTSYNEQFF

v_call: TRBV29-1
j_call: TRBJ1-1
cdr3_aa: CSGTLNTEAFF

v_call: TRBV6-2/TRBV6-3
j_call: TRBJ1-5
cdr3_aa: CASTADRIPFNQPQHF

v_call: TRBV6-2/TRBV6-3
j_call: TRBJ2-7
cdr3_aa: CASSTPGLGSYEQYF

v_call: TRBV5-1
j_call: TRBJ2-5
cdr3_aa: CASSLDPTGDQETQYF

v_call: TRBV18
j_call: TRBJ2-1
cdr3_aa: CASSPLLGSGSNGSYNEQFF

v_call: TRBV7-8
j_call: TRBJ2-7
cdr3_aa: CASSLSSGQGEGEQYF

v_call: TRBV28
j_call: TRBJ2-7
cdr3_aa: CASSLTRASGSYEQYF

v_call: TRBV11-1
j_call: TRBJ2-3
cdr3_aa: CASSFRRDRVITDTQYF

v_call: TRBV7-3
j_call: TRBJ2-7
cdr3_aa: CASSLRLGEAYEQYF

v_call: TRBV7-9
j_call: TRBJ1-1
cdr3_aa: CASSLSGTPLPEAFF

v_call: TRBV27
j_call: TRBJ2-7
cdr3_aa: CASSLLGESSQEQYF

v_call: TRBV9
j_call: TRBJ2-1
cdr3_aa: CASSVYLGDEQFF

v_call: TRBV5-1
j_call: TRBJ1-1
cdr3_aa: CASKGDPALNTEAFF

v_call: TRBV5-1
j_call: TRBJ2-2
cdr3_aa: CASSYRMGPTTGELFF

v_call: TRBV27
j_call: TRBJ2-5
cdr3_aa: CASRPGLQETQYF

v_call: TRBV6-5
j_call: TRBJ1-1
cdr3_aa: CASSYKGGAGTEAFF

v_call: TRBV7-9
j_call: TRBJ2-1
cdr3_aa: CASPEDRGIGDEQFF